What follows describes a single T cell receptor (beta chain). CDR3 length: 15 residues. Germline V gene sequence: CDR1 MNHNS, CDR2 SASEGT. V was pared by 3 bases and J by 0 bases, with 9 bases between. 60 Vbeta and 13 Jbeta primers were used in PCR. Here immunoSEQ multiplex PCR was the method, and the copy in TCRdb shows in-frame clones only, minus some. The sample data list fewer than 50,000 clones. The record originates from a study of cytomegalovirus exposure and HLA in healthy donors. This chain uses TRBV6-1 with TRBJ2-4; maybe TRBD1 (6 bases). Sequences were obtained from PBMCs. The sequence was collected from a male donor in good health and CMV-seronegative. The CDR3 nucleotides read TGTGCCAGCAGTGAGGACAGACTAGCCAAAAACATTCAGTACTTC. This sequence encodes CASSEDRLAKNIQYF.